The sequence of this TCR beta chain was determined in a study of Ad26.COV2.S vaccination and SARS-CoV-2 variants. Study-wide findings and caveats: A substantial breadth of spike-specific CD8+ and CD4+ T cell responses after vaccination has been reported. Vaccine recipients showed a spike-specific TCR breadth that was higher than in placebo recipients.

As to this clone: Its antigen is undetermined.

Treatment reported: over 15 received Ad26.COV2.S at low or high dose, single or two shots; roughly five received placebo; per-sample allocation not given. Specimens were obtained on day 63 following the first vaccine or placebo injection. Libraries were prepared by immunoSEQ multiplex PCR; TCRdb keeps only in-frame clonotypes and omits some of them. Among about 350,000 clones listed, approximately 90% were seen once. The ends were cut back, 0 bases at V and 0 bases at J, with 9 bases in the middle. Germline V gives CDR1 SGHRS, CDR2 YFSETQ. CDR3 length: 16 residues. The source material was peripheral blood, sampled in a trial of Ad26.COV2.S vaccine versus placebo. The clonotype originates from a person aged 18-60 years who received the Ad26.COV2.S COVID-19 vaccine or a placebo. V usage is TRBV5-1 and J usage is TRBJ2-2; D is uncertain. The CDR3 loop is CASSLEGFPNTGELFF. CDR3 coding DNA: TGCGCCAGCAGCTTGGAAGGATTCCCGAACACCGGGGAGCTGTTTTTT.